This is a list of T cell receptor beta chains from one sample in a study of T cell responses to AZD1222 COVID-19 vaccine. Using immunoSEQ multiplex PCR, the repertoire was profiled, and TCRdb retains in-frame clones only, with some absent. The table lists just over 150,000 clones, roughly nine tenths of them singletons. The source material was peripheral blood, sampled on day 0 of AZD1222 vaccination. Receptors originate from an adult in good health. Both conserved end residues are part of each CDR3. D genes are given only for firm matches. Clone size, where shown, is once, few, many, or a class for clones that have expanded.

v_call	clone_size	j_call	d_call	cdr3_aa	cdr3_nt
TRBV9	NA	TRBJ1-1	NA	CASSPGGISHTEAFF	TGTGCCAGCAGCCCTGGGGGGATCTCACACACTGAAGCTTTCTTT
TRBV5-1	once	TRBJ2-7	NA	CASSSETYEQYF	TGCGCCAGCAGCTCAGAAACCTACGAGCAGTACTTC
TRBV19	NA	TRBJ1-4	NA	CASSIDAATNEKLFF	TGTGCCAGTAGTATAGATGCAGCAACTAATGAAAAACTGTTTTTT
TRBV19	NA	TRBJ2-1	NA	CASSTASDSEQFF	TGTGCCAGTAGTACCGCTAGTGATAGTGAGCAGTTCTTC
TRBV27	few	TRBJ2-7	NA	CASSIVRHSEEQYF	TGTGCCAGCAGTATCGTACGACACTCCGAGGAGCAGTACTTC
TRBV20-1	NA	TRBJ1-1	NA	CSARDPYEAFF	TGCAGTGCTAGAGATCCATACGAAGCTTTCTTT
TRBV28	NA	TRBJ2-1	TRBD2	CASSLGLAGASSYNEQFF	TGTGCCAGCAGTTTAGGGCTAGCGGGAGCTAGCTCCTACAATGAGCAGTTCTTC
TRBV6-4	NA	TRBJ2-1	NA	CASSDSDESNEQFF	TGTGCCAGCAGTGACTCGGACGAATCCAATGAGCAGTTCTTC
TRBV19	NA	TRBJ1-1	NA	CASSIARRGNTEAFF	TGTGCCAGTAGTATAGCCCGGAGGGGGAACACTGAAGCTTTCTTT
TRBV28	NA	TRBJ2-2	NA	CASSSPGGQTTGELFF	TGTGCCAGCAGTTCTCCCGGAGGACAGACCACCGGGGAGCTGTTTTTT
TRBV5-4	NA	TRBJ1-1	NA	CASSTAENTEAFF	TGTGCCAGCAGCACAGCAGAGAACACTGAAGCTTTCTTT
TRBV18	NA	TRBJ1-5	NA	CASSPRIKTGVQPQHF	TGTGCCAGCTCACCTAGGATCAAAACGGGGGTTCAGCCCCAGCATTTT
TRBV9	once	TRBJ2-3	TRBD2	CASTPRRENSDTQYF	TGTGCCAGCACACCCAGGCGGGAGAACTCAGATACGCAGTATTTT
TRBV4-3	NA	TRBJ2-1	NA	CASSQDASPGAHYNEQFF	TGCGCCAGCAGCCAAGATGCCTCACCGGGAGCGCACTACAATGAGCAGTTCTTC
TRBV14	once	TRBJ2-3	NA	CASSQGLSTQYF	TGTGCCAGCAGCCAAGGACTAAGTACGCAGTATTTT
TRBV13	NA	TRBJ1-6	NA	CASSDTDRGDNSPLHF	TGTGCCAGCAGCGATACCGATCGCGGAGATAATTCACCCCTCCACTTT
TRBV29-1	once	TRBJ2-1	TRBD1	CSVEGQGVFNEQFF	TGCAGCGTTGAGGGACAGGGGGTATTCAATGAGCAGTTCTTC
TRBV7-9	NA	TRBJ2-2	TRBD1	CASSYTGTGVGELFF	TGTGCCAGCAGCTATACCGGGACAGGGGTCGGGGAGCTGTTTTTT
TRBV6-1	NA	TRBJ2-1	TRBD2	CASSEESSGYNEQFF	TGTGCCAGCAGTGAAGAGTCTAGCGGGTACAATGAGCAGTTCTTC
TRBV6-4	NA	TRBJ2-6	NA	CASIRPSVSGANVLTF	TGTGCCAGCATTCGCCCATCAGTGTCTGGGGCCAACGTCCTGACTTTC
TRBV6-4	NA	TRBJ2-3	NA	CASSDTASVAAEKYF	TGTGCCAGCAGTGACACGGCCTCCGTGGCCGCCGAAAAGTATTTT
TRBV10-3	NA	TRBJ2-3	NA	CAISGTSTDTQYF	TGTGCCATCAGCGGGACCTCCACAGATACGCAGTATTTT
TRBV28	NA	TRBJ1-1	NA	CASSLNTNMNTEAFF	TGTGCCAGCAGTTTGAACACAAACATGAACACTGAAGCTTTCTTT
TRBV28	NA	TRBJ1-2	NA	CASSEGSTNNYGYTF	TGTGCCAGCAGTGAAGGGAGCACGAATAACTATGGCTACACCTTC
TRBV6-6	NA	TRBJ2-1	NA	CASSSASSGDEQFF	TGTGCCAGCAGTTCAGCCTCCTCGGGGGATGAGCAGTTCTTC
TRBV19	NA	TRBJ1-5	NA	CASSPKAPLDTYSNQPQHF	TGTGCCAGTAGTCCAAAGGCCCCCTTAGACACGTATAGCAATCAGCCCCAGCATTTT
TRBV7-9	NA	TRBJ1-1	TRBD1	CASSLRQGIAEAFF	TGTGCCAGCAGTCTTCGACAGGGGATTGCTGAAGCTTTCTTT
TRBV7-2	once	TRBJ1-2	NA	CASSLAPRAGNYGYTF	TGTGCCAGCAGCTTAGCTCCCCGTGCGGGAAACTATGGCTACACCTTC
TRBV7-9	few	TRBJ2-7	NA	CASSFGQTYEQYF	TGTGCCAGCAGCTTTGGTCAGACTTACGAGCAGTACTTC